This T cell receptor (beta chain) derives from a study of beta chain features in type 1 diabetes. Whole-study findings and limits: Because the template was cDNA, high-expressing cells might be over-represented. HLA influence on TCRB rearrangement stayed unresolved here.

Reverse transcribing all isolated RNA meant expressed TCRB transcripts were sequenced. Some clones are missing from TCRdb's copy, which holds only in-frame ones; the method was immunoSEQ multiplex PCR. The sample lists approximately 330,000 clones, 9.5% to 12% occurring once. As concerns this clone: Its antigen is currently unknown. Other DNA sequences in this sample translate to the same CDR3.

With 3 bases removed from V and 4 bases from J, the gap between germline ends came to 4 bases. Per the germline V gene, CDR1 is DFQATT and CDR2 is SNEGSKA (reference sequence). The length of the CDR3 is 10 residues. Sequencing was performed on naive CD4+ T cells from blood. The J gene is TRBJ2-7, the V gene TRBV20-1; D is ambiguous. The TCR was taken from a woman aged 25 to 39 in good health. The CDR3 loop reads CSASSYEQYF. For the CDR3, the DNA is TGCAGTGCTAGTTCGTACGAGCAGTACTTC.